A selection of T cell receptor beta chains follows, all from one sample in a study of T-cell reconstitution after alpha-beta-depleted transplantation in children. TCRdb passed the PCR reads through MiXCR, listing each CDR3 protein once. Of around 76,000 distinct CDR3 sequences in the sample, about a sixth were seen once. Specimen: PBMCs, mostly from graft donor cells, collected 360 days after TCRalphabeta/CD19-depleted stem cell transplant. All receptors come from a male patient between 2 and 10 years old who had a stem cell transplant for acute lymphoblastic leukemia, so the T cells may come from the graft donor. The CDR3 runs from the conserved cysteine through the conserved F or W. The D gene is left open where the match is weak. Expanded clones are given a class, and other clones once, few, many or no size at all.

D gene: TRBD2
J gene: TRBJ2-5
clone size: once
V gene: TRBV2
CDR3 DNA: TGTGCCAGCAGCCTTATCTCTAGCGGGAGTCGGGAGACCCAGTACTTC
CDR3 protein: CASSLISSGSRETQYF

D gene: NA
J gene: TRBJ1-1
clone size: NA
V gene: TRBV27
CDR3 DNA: TGTGCCAGCAGCCGGGAGTTGGGCACTGAAGCTTTCTTT
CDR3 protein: CASSRELGTEAFF

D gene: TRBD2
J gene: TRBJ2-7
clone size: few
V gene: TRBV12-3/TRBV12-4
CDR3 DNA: TGTGCCAGCAGTTTCGGCGGGCCTGGACTAGCGGGTGCCTACGAGCAGTACTTC
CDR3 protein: CASSFGGPGLAGAYEQYF

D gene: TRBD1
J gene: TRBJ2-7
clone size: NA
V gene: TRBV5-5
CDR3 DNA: TGTGCCAGCAGCTTGGAGGGACAGGGGCATAGGGAGCAGTACTTC
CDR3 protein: CASSLEGQGHREQYF

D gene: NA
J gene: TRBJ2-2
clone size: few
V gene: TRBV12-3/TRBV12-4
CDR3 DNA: TGTGCCAGCAGTTTCGGGCAGGGTCCTGTCGGGGAGCTGTTTTTT
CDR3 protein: CASSFGQGPVGELFF

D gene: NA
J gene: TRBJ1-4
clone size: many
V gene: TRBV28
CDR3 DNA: TGTGCCAGCAGTCCGGGAGACAGCCGCTCAACTAATGAAAAACTGTTTTTT
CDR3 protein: CASSPGDSRSTNEKLFF

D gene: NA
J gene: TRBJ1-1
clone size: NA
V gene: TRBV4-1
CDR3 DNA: TGCGCCAGCAGCCACAGACAGAGTAACACTGAAGCTTTCTTT
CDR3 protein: CASSHRQSNTEAFF

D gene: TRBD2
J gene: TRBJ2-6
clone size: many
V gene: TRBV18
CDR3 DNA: TGTGCCAGCTCACCGAGAAGCGGGAGGGATGCTGGGGCCAACGTCCTGACTTTC
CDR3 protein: CASSPRSGRDAGANVLTF

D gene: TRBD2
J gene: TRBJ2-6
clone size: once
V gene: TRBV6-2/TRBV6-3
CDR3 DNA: TGTGCCAGCAGTTACAAGGCTAGCGGGAGGCGCATATCTGGGGCCAACGTCCTGACTTTC
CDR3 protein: CASSYKASGRRISGANVLTF

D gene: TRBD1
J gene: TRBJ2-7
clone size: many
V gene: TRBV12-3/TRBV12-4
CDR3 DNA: TGTGCCAGCAGCCGGGACAGGGTCTACGAGCAGTACTTC
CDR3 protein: CASSRDRVYEQYF

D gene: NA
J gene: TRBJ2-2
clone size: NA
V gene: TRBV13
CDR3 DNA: TGTGCCAGCAGCTCGCAGCCAGGTCAGAGCACCGGGGAGCTGTTTTTT
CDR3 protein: CASSSQPGQSTGELFF

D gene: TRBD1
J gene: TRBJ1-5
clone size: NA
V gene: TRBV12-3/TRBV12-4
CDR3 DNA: TGTGCCAGCAGTTTAAGGCAGGGGGCCAATCAGCCCCAGCATTTT
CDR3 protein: CASSLRQGANQPQHF

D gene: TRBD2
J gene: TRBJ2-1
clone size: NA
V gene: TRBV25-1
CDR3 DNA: TGTGCCAGCAGTGCCCCGACTAGCGGGCGAACGAATGAGCAGTTCTTC
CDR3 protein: CASSAPTSGRTNEQFF

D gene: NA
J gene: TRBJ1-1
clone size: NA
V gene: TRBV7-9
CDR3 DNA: TGTGCCCTGCCTGGGCAGGTGAACACTGAAGCTTTCTTT
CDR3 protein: CALPGQVNTEAFF

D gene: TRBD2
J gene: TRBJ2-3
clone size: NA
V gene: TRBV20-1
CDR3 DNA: TGCAGTGCTAGACCTAGCGGGAGTACAGCAGATACGCAGTATTTT
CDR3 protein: CSARPSGSTADTQYF

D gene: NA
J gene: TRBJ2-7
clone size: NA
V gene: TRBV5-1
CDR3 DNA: TGCGCCAGCAGCCCCCGGGCTAGTACGAACTACGAGCAGTACTTC
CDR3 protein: CASSPRASTNYEQYF

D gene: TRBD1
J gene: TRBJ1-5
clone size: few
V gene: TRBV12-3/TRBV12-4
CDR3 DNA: TGTGCCAGCAGCCGAGCAGGGGGTGGCAATCAGCCCCAGCATTTT
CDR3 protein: CASSRAGGGNQPQHF

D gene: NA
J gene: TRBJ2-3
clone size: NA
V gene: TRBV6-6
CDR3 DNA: TGTGCCAGCAGGGGGCCGGCTACGCAGTATTTT
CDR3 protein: CASRGPATQYF

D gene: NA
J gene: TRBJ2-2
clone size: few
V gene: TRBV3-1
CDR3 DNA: TGTGCCAGCAGCCGGGGGCGGCAAGGCCCTTCGAACACCGGGGAGCTGTTTTTT
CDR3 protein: CASSRGRQGPSNTGELFF

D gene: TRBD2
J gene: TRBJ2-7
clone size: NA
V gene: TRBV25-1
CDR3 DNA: TGTGCCAGCGGCGGGACTACCCCCTTAGGCGAGCAGTACTTC
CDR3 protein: CASGGTTPLGEQYF

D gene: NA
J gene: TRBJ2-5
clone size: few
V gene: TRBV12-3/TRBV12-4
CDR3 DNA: TGTGCCAGCAGTCCCCCCGGCGGTTCCCAGTACTTC
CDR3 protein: CASSPPGGSQYF

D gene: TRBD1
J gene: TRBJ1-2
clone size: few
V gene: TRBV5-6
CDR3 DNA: TGTGCCAGCAGCTTGGGAGGGACAGGCTATGGCTACACCTTC
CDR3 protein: CASSLGGTGYGYTF

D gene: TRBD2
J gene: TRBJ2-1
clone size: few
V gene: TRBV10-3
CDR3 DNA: TGTGCCATCAGTCTCATAGCGGGGGGATACAATGAGCAGTTCTTC
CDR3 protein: CAISLIAGGYNEQFF

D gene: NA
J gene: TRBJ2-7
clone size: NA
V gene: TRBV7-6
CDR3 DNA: TGTGCCAGCAGCGATACCCTAGTGGGTAGAGGCGAGCAGTACTTC
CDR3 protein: CASSDTLVGRGEQYF

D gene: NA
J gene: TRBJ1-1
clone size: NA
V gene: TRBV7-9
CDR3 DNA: TGTGCCAGCAGCTTAGGAGAGACACAGAACACTGAAGCTTACTTT
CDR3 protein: CASSLGETQNTEAYF

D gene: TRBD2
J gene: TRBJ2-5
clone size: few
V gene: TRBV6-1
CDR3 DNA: TGTGCCAGCAGTGAAAGCGGGGTGAAAGAGACCCAGTACTTC
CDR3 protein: CASSESGVKETQYF

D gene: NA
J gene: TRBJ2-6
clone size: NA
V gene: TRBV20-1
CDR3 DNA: TGCAGTGCTAGCCAGCTTATGGGGGCCAACGTCCTGACTTTC
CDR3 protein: CSASQLMGANVLTF

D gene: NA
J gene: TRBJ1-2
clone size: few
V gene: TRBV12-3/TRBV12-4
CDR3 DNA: TGTGCCAGCAGTTTGGGCATTAACTATGGCTACACCTTC
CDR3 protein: CASSLGINYGYTF

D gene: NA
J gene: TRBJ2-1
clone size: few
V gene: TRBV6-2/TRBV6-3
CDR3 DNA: TGTGCCAGCAGAAACGAGGTCAATGAGCAGTTCTTC
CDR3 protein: CASRNEVNEQFF

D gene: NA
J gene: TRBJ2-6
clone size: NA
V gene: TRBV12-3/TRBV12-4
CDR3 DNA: TGTGCCAGCAGTCTATCTACCAGCTCTGGGGCCAACGTCCTGACTTTC
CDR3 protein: CASSLSTSSGANVLTF

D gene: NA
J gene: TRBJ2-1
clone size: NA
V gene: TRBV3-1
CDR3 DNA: TGTGCCAGCAGTCCCTGGGTTGACGACAATGAGCAGTTCTTC
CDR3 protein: CASSPWVDDNEQFF

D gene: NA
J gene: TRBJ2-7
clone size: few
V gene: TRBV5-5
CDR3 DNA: TGTGCCAGCAGCTTTTGGGCAAAGCCCTACGAGCAGTACTTC
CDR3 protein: CASSFWAKPYEQYF

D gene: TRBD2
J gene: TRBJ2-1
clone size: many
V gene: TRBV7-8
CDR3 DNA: TGTGCCAGCAGCTTATCCAGACTAGCGAACAATGAGCAGTTCTTC
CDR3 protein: CASSLSRLANNEQFF

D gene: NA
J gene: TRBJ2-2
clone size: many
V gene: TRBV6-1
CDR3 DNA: TGTGCCAGCAGCTTTTCCCCCCGGGACACGAACACCGGGGAGCTGTTTTTT
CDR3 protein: CASSFSPRDTNTGELFF

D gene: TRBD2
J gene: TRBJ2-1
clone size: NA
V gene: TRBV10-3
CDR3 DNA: TGTGCCATCAGACCCTCTGCGGGAGGAGGGGCGGGCAATGAGCAGTTCTTC
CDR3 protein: CAIRPSAGGGAGNEQFF

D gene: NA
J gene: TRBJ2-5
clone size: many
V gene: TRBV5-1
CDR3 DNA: TGCGCCAGCAGCTTGGACGAGACCCAGTACTTC
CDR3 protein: CASSLDETQYF

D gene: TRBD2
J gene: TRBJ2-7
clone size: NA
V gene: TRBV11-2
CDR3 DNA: TGTGCCAGCAGCTTTCGTCCACCGGGACTAGCGGGAGGGGAGCAGTACTTC
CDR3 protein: CASSFRPPGLAGGEQYF

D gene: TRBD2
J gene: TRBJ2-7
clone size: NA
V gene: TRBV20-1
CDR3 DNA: TGCAGTGCTCATAGCGGGACCTCCTACGAGCAGTACTTC
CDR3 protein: CSAHSGTSYEQYF

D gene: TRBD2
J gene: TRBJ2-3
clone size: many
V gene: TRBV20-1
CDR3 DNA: TGCAGTGCTAGAGGGCTAGCGGAACGCCCCGTCACAGATACGCAGTATTTT
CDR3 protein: CSARGLAERPVTDTQYF

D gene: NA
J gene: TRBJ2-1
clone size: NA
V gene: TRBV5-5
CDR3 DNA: TGTGCCAGCAGCTTAATCACCAAACTAGCAGCCAATGAGCAGTTCTTC
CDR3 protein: CASSLITKLAANEQFF

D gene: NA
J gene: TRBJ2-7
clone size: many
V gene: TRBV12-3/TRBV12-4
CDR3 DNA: TGTGCCAGCAGTTTTGGGGGTTCCAGGGGCGAGCAGTACTTC
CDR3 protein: CASSFGGSRGEQYF

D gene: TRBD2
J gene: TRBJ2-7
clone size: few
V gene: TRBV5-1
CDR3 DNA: TGCGCCAGCAGCCCGGGAGGGACTAGCGCCTACGAGCAGTACTTC
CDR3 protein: CASSPGGTSAYEQYF

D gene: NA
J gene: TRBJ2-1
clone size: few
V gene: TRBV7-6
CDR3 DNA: TGTGCCAGCAGCTTCCGACAGACCAATGAGCAGTTCTTC
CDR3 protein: CASSFRQTNEQFF

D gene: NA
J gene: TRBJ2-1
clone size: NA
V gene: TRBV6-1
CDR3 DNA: TGTGCCAGCAGCTCAAACGGGGTCAGCCATGAGCAGTTCTTC
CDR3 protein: CASSSNGVSHEQFF

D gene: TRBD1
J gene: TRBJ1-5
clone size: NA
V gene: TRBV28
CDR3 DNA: TGTGCCAGCAGTTTCGGACAGGGGAGAGTTCAGCCCCAGCATTTT
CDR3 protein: CASSFGQGRVQPQHF

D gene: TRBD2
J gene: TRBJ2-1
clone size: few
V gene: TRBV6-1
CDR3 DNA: TGTGCCAGCAAACCCCTTCGGGGCGGGAGCTCCTACAATGAGCAGTTCTTC
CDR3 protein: CASKPLRGGSSYNEQFF

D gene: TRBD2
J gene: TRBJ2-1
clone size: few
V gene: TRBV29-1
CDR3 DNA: TGCAGCGTTGTGGAAAGACTAGCGGGAGGTTCGCCATACAATGAGCAGTTCTTC
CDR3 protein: CSVVERLAGGSPYNEQFF

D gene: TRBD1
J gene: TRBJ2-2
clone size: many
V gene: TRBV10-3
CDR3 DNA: TGTGCCATCAAAGGACAGGGCCCCGGGGAGCTGTTTTTT
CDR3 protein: CAIKGQGPGELFF

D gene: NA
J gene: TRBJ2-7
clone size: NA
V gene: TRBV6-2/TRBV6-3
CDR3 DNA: TGTGCCAGCAGTTACTCGGGACCGCTATACGAGCAGTACTTC
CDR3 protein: CASSYSGPLYEQYF